These 30 T cell receptor beta chains share one sample of origin, sequenced in a study of T cells in Graves' hyperthyroidism and ophthalmopathy. RNA transcripts provided the source from which TCR beta CDR3 regions were amplified. TCR CDR3 regions were first amplified by RT-PCR with HTBI primers. MiXCR was run by TCRdb on the multiplex PCR reads, yielding one entry per CDR3 protein. The table lists 600,000 to 750,000 distinct CDR3 sequences, around 15% of them singletons. The sample was blood. The receptors stem from a man aged 50 or older with Graves' hyperthyroidism.

This clonotype has ten or more counts. The chain recombines TRBV27 with TRBJ2-1, with D maybe TRBD2 (6 bases). This CDR3 is built from 16 residues. Trimming removed 2 bases from V and 8 bases from J, with 19 bases in between. The V gene's germline CDR1 is MNHEY and CDR2 SMNVEV (reference sequence). The CDR3 bases are TGTGCCAGCAGTTTAACGGACTACCTTACAATACATGAGCAGTTCTTC. Protein sequence: CASSLTDYLTIHEQFF.

This chain uses TRBV6-2 or TRBV6-3 with TRBJ2-5; possible D gene TRBD2, 6 bases. This CDR3 is built from 14 residues. The V end lost 8 bases, the J end lost 7 bases, and 20 bases lay between the germline ends. CDR1 and CDR2 from the germline V gene are MNHEY and SVGEGT. In DNA, the CDR3 is TGTGCCAGCCGTCAGCAGGGAGGCCGGGGGACCCAGTACTTC. Its translation: CASRQQGGRGTQYF.

Note on this clonotype: A much bigger clone sits one base away, suggesting this may be a read error. In this CDR3 the conserved last residue, phenylalanine or tryptophan, is missing, so a read error is likely. The chain recombines TRBV28 with TRBJ1-5; the D gene is possibly TRBD1 (5 bases). The germline CDR1 and CDR2 sequences are MDHEN and SYDVKM. The CDR3 loop spans 15 amino acids. V was cut by 2 bases and J by 1 base, with 9 bases left in between. The CDR3 bases are TGTGCCAGCAGTTTACGGAGACAGAGCAATCAGCCCCAGCATTCT. It codes for CASSLRRQSNQPQHS.

The rearrangement joins TRBV7-6 to TRBJ2-1; D is unresolved. Germline V gives CDR1 SGHVS, CDR2 FNYEAQ. CDR3 length: 13 amino acids. V was shortened by 8 bases and J by 0 bases, with 8 bases between the two germline ends. This CDR3 is CASSASSYNEQFF. CDR3 DNA: TGTGCCAGCTCTGCAAGCTCCTACAATGAGCAGTTCTTC. The full variable domain, its missing parts supplied by reference TRBV7-6 and TRBJ2-1, is GAGVSQSPRYKVTKRGQDVALRCDPISGHVSLYWYRQALGQGPEFLTYFNYEAQQDKSGLPNDRFSAERPEGSISTLTIQRTEQRDSAMYRCASSASSYNEQFFGPGTRLTVL.

J is TRBJ1-5 and V is TRBV9; TRBD1 agrees at 10 bases. This CDR3 is 16 amino acids long. J was trimmed by 0 bases and V by 2 bases; bases with no gene match: 2. Germline CDR1 SGDLS, CDR2 YYNGEE. The CDR3 bases are TGTGCCAGCAGCGTGGGGACAGGGGTTAGCAATCAGCCCCAGCATTTT. Its translation is CASSVGTGVSNQPQHF.

This clonotype appeared many times. The chain joins TRBV12-3 or TRBV12-4 to TRBJ1-6; D ambiguous. Trimming removed 4 bases from V and 7 bases from J, with 11 bases in between. The CDR3 consists of 14 residues. The CDR3 sequence: CASSYNGANSPLHF. The CDR3 DNA is TGTGCCAGCAGTTACAACGGAGCGAATTCACCCCTCCACTTT.

In its sample, this clonotype was seen many times. The chain has TRBV5-8 and TRBJ1-2, with no clear D. This CDR3 contains 13 residues. Deletions cut 4 bases from V and 9 bases from J, with 16 bases between. Germline CDR1 and CDR2: SGHTS and YDEGEE. CDR3 in DNA: TGTGCCAGCAGCCGCGACTCGTTTGGTAGCTACACCTTC. This translates into CASSRDSFGSYTF.

This clonotype occurred a few times. The chain carries TRBV4-1 and TRBJ2-7; no reliable D call. CDR1 and CDR2 from the germline V gene are MGHRA and YSYEKL. Deletions cut 1 base from V and 5 bases from J, with 9 bases between. There are 13 residues in the CDR3. The chain's CDR3 is CASSQVEANEQYF. The DNA of the CDR3 is TGCGCCAGCAGCCAAGTTGAAGCGAACGAGCAGTACTTC.

The chain's CDR3 is CASSIEGPGQGLRGNTEAFF. The CDR3 bases are TGTGCCAGTAGTATAGAAGGCCCGGGACAGGGACTCCGGGGGAACACTGAAGCTTTCTTT. V usage is TRBV19 and J usage is TRBJ1-1; TRBD1 matches 9 bases. CDR1 and CDR2 from the germline V gene are LNHDA and SQIVND (reference sequence). Unmatched junction bases numbered 15, after V lost 0 bases and J lost 1 base. The CDR3 contains 20 residues. Filled out from reference TRBV19 and TRBJ1-1, the complete variable domain reads DGGITQSPKYLFRKEGQNVTLSCEQNLNHDAMYWYRQDPGQGLRLIYYSQIVNDFQKGDIAEGYSVSREKKESFPLTVTSAQKNPTAFYLCASSIEGPGQGLRGNTEAFFGQGTRLTVV.

The rearrangement uses TRBV29-1 and TRBJ2-7; no definite D call. The germline CDR1 and CDR2 sequences are SQVTM and ANQGSEA. With 3 bases removed from V and 4 bases from J, the gap between germline ends came to 7 bases. The CDR3 spans 11 residues. CDR3 sequence (DNA): TGCAGCGTTGACAATGGATACGAGCAGTACTTC. As protein: CSVDNGYEQYF.

This clonotype was found a few times. This chain joins TRBV20-1 and TRBJ2-7, with a weak D call TRBD1 (7 bases). From germline, CDR1 is DFQATT and CDR2 SNEGSKA (reference sequence). With 0 bases removed from V and 4 bases from J, the gap between germline ends came to 13 bases. CDR3 length equals 14 residues. CDR3 sequence: CSARDPQGRYEQYF. CDR3 coding DNA: TGCAGTGCTAGAGACCCACAGGGGAGGTACGAGCAGTACTTC.

Ten or more counts support this clonotype. The rearrangement joins TRBV11-2 to TRBJ2-2; possibly TRBD1 for D (6 bases). The germline V and J ends were trimmed by 4 bases and 1 base, with 7 bases remaining between them. The V gene's germline CDR1 is SGHAT and CDR2 FQNNGV. CDR3 length equals 14 residues. CDR3 DNA sequence: TGTGCCAGCAGCTCGGACAGGAACACCGGGGAGCTGTTTTTT. Translation gives CASSSDRNTGELFF.

This clonotype was observed a handful of times. This chain joins TRBV18 and TRBJ1-2, with D maybe TRBD1 (5 bases). Germline V gives CDR1 KGHSH, CDR2 LQKENI. The CDR3 sequence is 16 residues long. Trimming took 5 bases from V and 0 from J, leaving 16 bases between them. In DNA, the CDR3 is TGTGCCAGCTCATCCCTAGACGGACAAACTAACTATGGCTACACCTTC. Translation gives CASSSLDGQTNYGYTF.

The chain recombines TRBV19 with TRBJ2-3; TRBD1 matches at 10 bases. The V segment lost 5 bases and the J segment 5 bases; nucleotides outside the gene matches: 7. CDR1 is LNHDA, CDR2 SQIVND, per germline (reference sequence). The CDR3 has 15 residues. The CDR3 coding sequence is TGTGCCAGTAGTTTTGTGGGACAGGGGATAGATACGCAGTATTTT. Translation: CASSFVGQGIDTQYF.

This clonotype was observed at least ten times. J is TRBJ1-5 and V is TRBV12-3 or TRBV12-4, with D unresolved. V lost 3 bases, J lost 3 bases, and 9 bases lay in between. CDR3 length: 14 residues. The CDR3 nucleotides read TGTGCCAGCAGTTTTTACAGCCTCAATCAGCCCCAGCATTTT. As protein: CASSFYSLNQPQHF.

The chain has TRBV5-1 and TRBJ1-2; TRBD1 matches 7 bases. J lost 8 bases, V lost 3 bases, and 16 bases had no gene match. Germline CDR1 SGHRS, CDR2 YFSETQ. This CDR3 spans 16 amino acids. CDR3 loop: CASSSSVQGGPSGYTF. The CDR3 nucleotides read TGCGCCAGCAGCTCCTCTGTGCAGGGGGGTCCTTCCGGCTACACCTTC.

This clonotype was detected many times. The chain links TRBV12-3 or TRBV12-4 to TRBJ1-2, with TRBD1 matching over 8 bases. This CDR3 has 15 residues. V lost 5 bases, J lost 3 bases, and 8 bases stayed unmatched. CDR3 bases: TGTGCCAGCAGTGGAGGGACAGGTCCTTACTATGGCTACACCTTC. It specifies CASSGGTGPYYGYTF.

This clonotype was detected ten times or more. J is TRBJ2-7 and V is TRBV2; D is possibly TRBD1 (7 bases). The CDR3 covers 13 residues. V was pared by 5 bases and J by 6 bases, with 14 bases between. Germline assignment: CDR1 SNHLY and CDR2 FYNNEI. CDR3 sequence reads: CASSPRGDGEQYF. DNA for the CDR3: TGTGCCAGCAGTCCCAGGGGGGATGGCGAGCAGTACTTC. Supplemented by reference TRBV2 and TRBJ2-7, the full variable domain reads EPEVTQTPSHQVTQMGQEVILRCVPISNHLYFYWYRQILGQKVEFLVSFYNNEISEKSEIFDDQFSVERPDGSNFTLKIRSTKLEDSAMYFCASSPRGDGEQYFGPGTRLTVT.

This clonotype was observed at least ten times. V gene TRBV12-3 or TRBV12-4 combines with J gene TRBJ2-7; D is undetermined. This CDR3 comprises 10 residues. Deletions cut 1 base from V and 7 bases from J, with 2 bases between. CDR3 nucleotide sequence: TGTGCCAGCAGTTTAGGGGAGCAGTACTTC. Translated: CASSLGEQYF.

This clonotype has a handful of counts. V is TRBV20-1 and J is TRBJ1-3; TRBD1 matches at 7 bases. The germline CDR1 and CDR2 sequences are DFQATT and SNEGSKA (reference sequence). The CDR3 consists of 16 residues. Losses at the gene ends were 2 bases for V and 0 bases for J; bases not matched to a gene: 7. The CDR3 is CSARPGQTFSGNTIYF. In DNA form, the CDR3 reads TGCAGTGCTAGACCGGGACAGACGTTCTCTGGAAACACCATATATTTT.

This clonotype was seen many times. The rearrangement links TRBV12-3 or TRBV12-4 to TRBJ2-7; D might be TRBD2 (6 bases). Trimming removed 5 bases at V and 7 bases at J, with 18 bases between. The CDR3 is 14 residues long. For the CDR3, the DNA is TGTGCCAGCAGTCGGAGGGCCGGGCCGCTGGAGCAGTACTTC. It is translated as CASSRRAGPLEQYF.

This clonotype was observed at least ten times. This chain joins TRBV12-3 or TRBV12-4 and TRBJ1-6, with 7 nucleotides matching TRBD1. The CDR3 totals 17 residues. The trim removed 0 bases at V and 5 bases at J, leaving 7 bases unmatched. CDR3 protein: CASSLALWTGNNSPLHF. DNA of the CDR3: TGTGCCAGCAGTTTAGCACTCTGGACAGGAAATAATTCACCCCTCCACTTT.

There are many counts of this clonotype. The V and J genes are TRBV5-1 and TRBJ1-4, with 7 bases lining up with TRBD1. V lost 4 bases, J lost 4 bases, and 10 bases stayed unmatched. The CDR3 spans 16 residues. Germline V gene lookup returns CDR1 SGHRS and CDR2 YFSETQ. The CDR3: CASSPKQQGSNEKLFF. DNA for the CDR3: TGCGCCAGCAGCCCCAAACAACAGGGGAGTAATGAAAAACTGTTTTTT.

This clonotype has at least ten counts. J is TRBJ2-1 and V is TRBV11-2; TRBD2 aligns across 13 bases. Per the germline V gene, CDR1 is SGHAT and CDR2 is FQNNGV. This CDR3 contains 15 residues. The ends lost 5 bases at V and 10 bases at J; junction bases unmatched: 8. This CDR3 reads CASSIGLAGAGEQFF. CDR3 coding DNA: TGTGCCAGCAGCATCGGACTAGCGGGAGCGGGGGAGCAGTTCTTC. Filled out from reference TRBV11-2 and TRBJ2-1, the complete variable domain reads EAGVAQSPRYKIIEKRQSVAFWCNPISGHATLYWYQQILGQGPKLLIQFQNNGVVDDSQLPKDRFSAERLKGVDSTLKIQPAKLEDSAVYLCASSIGLAGAGEQFFGPGTRLTVL.

The sample holds many counts of this clonotype. In nucleotides, the CDR3 is TGTGCCTGGAGCCCAGGGGGCTACGAGCAGTACTTC. The encoded protein is CAWSPGGYEQYF. The genes are TRBV30 and TRBJ2-7; 7 bases map to TRBD1. Trimming took 3 bases from V and 3 from J; bases not matched to a gene: 2. Germline V gene lookup returns CDR1 GTSNPN and CDR2 SVGIG (reference sequence). The CDR3 consists of 12 residues. Full variable domain (missing parts from reference TRBV30 and TRBJ2-7): SQTIHQWPATLVQPVGSPLSLECTVEGTSNPNLYWYRQAAGRGLQLLFYSVGIGQISSEVPQNLSASRPQDRQFILSSKKLLLSDSGFYLCAWSPGGYEQYFGPGTRLTVT.

This clonotype was detected a few times. The chain is built from TRBV19 and TRBJ1-5, with D possibly being TRBD1 (5 bases). V was shortened by 10 bases and J by 4 bases, with 14 bases between the two germline ends. Germline lookup yields CDR1 LNHDA and CDR2 SQIVND (reference sequence). CDR3 size: 13 residues. As DNA, the CDR3 is TGTGCCACTCGCGACAGAGATAATCAGCCCCAGCATTTT. It is translated as CATRDRDNQPQHF.

As concerns this clonotype: A read error may be the cause here, since a much bigger clone is one base away. This sequence joins TRBV24-1 and TRBJ2-5; D is undetermined. The germline V gene has CDR1 KGHDR and CDR2 SFDVKD. This CDR3 spans 12 amino acids. CDR3 coding DNA: TGTGCCGCCAGTCGGAACCAAGAGACCCAGTACTTC. It is translated as CAASRNQETQYF.

This clonotype was observed at least ten times. CDR3 coding DNA: TGTGCCAGCAGCTCATTCTCGGCGGGACAGGGGAATGAAAAACTGTTTTTT. Protein: CASSSFSAGQGNEKLFF. The chain combines TRBV7-9 with TRBJ1-4; TRBD1 aligns across 10 bases. With 4 bases clipped from V and 5 bases from J, the junction kept 10 bases outside the gene matches. CDR3 length: 17 amino acids. Per the germline V gene, CDR1 is SEHNR and CDR2 is FQNEAQ (reference sequence).

This clonotype was counted many times. The gene calls are TRBV7-2 and TRBJ2-1, with a possible D match to TRBD2 (6 bases). The length of the CDR3 is 15 residues. The V end lost 0 bases, the J end lost 4 bases, and 10 bases lay between the germline ends. The germline V gene has CDR1 SGHTA and CDR2 FQGNSA. The CDR3 DNA is TGTGCCAGCAGCTTAGCCCGCGGGATGTACAATGAGCAGTTCTTC. Translated, it gives CASSLARGMYNEQFF.

This clonotype was detected ten times or more. The chain links TRBV9 to TRBJ2-1, with D perhaps TRBD2 (5 bases). Trimming removed 4 bases at V and 9 bases at J, with 11 bases between. This CDR3 has 12 residues. Per germline, CDR1 SGDLS and CDR2 YYNGEE. The CDR3 sequence is CASSTEGFEQFF. The CDR3 nucleotides read TGTGCCAGCAGCACCGAGGGTTTTGAGCAGTTCTTC. Drawing the rest from reference TRBV9 and TRBJ2-1, the complete variable domain is DSGVTQTPKHLITATGQRVTLRCSPRSGDLSVYWYQQSLDQGLQFLIQYYNGEERAKGNILERFSAQQFPDLHSELNLSSLELGDSALYFCASSTEGFEQFFGPGTRLTVL.